This T cell receptor beta chain emerged from a study of monozygotic twins with cystic fibrosis. General study findings and limits: Monozygotic CF twin pairs shared significantly more nucleotide-identical clonotypes than unrelated CF individuals did. In this small cohort, shared CDR3 numbers showed no association with age, concordance or disease severity.

Concerning this clone: The target antigen is unknown.

Only in-frame clones appear in the TCRdb table, and some are missing; sequencing was by immunoSEQ multiplex PCR. The table includes 20,000 or so clones, nearly 98% detected once. The source material was blood. This receptor was taken from a woman in her 30s with cystic fibrosis.

CDR3 bases: TGTGCCAGCAGCGGAAGCCCTCGGAACACTGAAGCTTTCTTT. Protein sequence: CASSGSPRNTEAFF. The chain is built from TRBV7-8 and TRBJ1-1; D gene unclear. The CDR3 contains 14 residues. Germline V gene lookup returns CDR1 SGHVS and CDR2 FQNEAQ. Deletions cut 5 bases from V and 1 base from J, with 11 bases between.